This T cell receptor (beta chain) was documented in a study of OX40 agonist ivuxolimab in advanced cancers. Across the whole study: Patients were treated with ivuxolimab, an agonistic anti-OX40 (CD134) antibody. Enrolled patients in dose escalation had cancers that were hepatocellular carcinoma, melanoma, renal cell or head and neck cancer.

The CDR3 is 12 residues long. Study-wide results and limits: Low normalized clonal expansion also occurred in some nonresponding patients.

Note on this clone: The target antigen is unknown.

Profiling relied on immunoSEQ multiplex PCR, and the TCRdb table lists in-frame clones only, not all of them. The table shows about 43,000 clones, with approximately 84% occurring only once. This TCR came from an adult with an advanced solid tumor such as melanoma, head and neck, liver or kidney cancer. The source was CD4+ or CD8+ T cells sorted from blood, collected in a trial of the OX40 agonist ivuxolimab. The rearrangement links TRBV21-1 to TRBJ2-1; TRBD1 is taken as the D call from the table, unchecked against the DNA. TRBV21-1 is a pseudogene. For the CDR3, the DNA is TGTGCCAGCAGCAAGGGCGACAATGAGCAGTTCTTC. This encodes CASSKGDNEQFF.